Listed here are 20 T cell receptor beta chains from one sample, sequenced in a study of blood T cell repertoires in COVID-19. Profiled with immunoSEQ multiplex PCR; TCRdb holds only in-frame clones, not every one. The sample holds 40,000 or so clones, roughly nine tenths seen once. The sequencing sample was made of peripheral blood. The receptors derive from a woman aged 25 to 39 in a cohort sampled during active COVID-19.

The chain has TRBV5-5 and TRBJ1-4; TRBD1 matches 8 bases. This CDR3 is 16 amino acids long. From germline, CDR1 is SGHKS and CDR2 YYEKEE (reference sequence). Trimming cost V 4 bases and J 4 bases; bases outside gene matches: 9. CDR3 amino acids: CASSPRAGGVNEKLFF. The DNA for the CDR3 is TGTGCCAGCAGCCCCCGGGCAGGGGGCGTTAATGAAAAACTGTTTTTT.

This clone has a single count. The chain links TRBV18 to TRBJ1-3; no definite D call. The CDR3 has 14 residues. Germline loops: CDR1 KGHSH, CDR2 LQKENI. The V gene lost 3 bases and the J gene lost 2 bases, with 8 bases spanning the gap. The CDR3 nucleotides are TGTGCCAGCTCACCTTCCGACACTGGAAACACCATATATTTT. It specifies CASSPSDTGNTIYF.

The V and J genes are TRBV7-9 and TRBJ1-2; no clear D. CDR3 length: 14 amino acids. Trimming cost V 5 bases and J 4 bases, with 14 bases left between them. Germline assignment: CDR1 SEHNR and CDR2 FQNEAQ (reference sequence). The CDR3 sequence: CASSEGGQIYGYTF. The DNA for the CDR3 is TGTGCCAGCAGCGAAGGAGGGCAGATCTATGGCTACACCTTC. The variable domain in full, completed from reference TRBV7-9 and TRBJ1-2, reads DTGVSQNPRHKITKRGQNVTFRCDPISEHNRLYWYRQTLGQGPEFLTYFQNEAQLEKSRLLSDRFSAERPKGSFSTLEIQRTEQGDSAMYLCASSEGGQIYGYTFGSGTRLTVV.

The V call is TRBV24-1, the J call TRBJ1-2; 7 positions match TRBD1. Per the germline V gene, CDR1 is KGHDR and CDR2 is SFDVKD. The CDR3 is 13 amino acids. The V gene end was trimmed by 7 bases and the J gene end by 6 bases; junction bases not matched to a gene: 7. Written as DNA, the CDR3 is TGTGCCACCAGAGACAGGGACAACAATGGCTACACCTTC. Translated: CATRDRDNNGYTF.

Written as DNA, the CDR3 is TGTGCCAGCAGTGATAGCGGGAGAAAGTATCCCGACGAGCAGTACTTC. This codes for CASSDSGRKYPDEQYF. The chain uses TRBV6-1 and TRBJ2-7; 9 nucleotides align to TRBD2. The CDR3 consists of 16 residues. J lost 5 bases, V lost 3 bases, and 11 bases had no gene match. CDR1 MNHNS and CDR2 SASEGT come from the germline V gene.

This chain joins TRBV14 and TRBJ2-3, with a weak D call TRBD2 (6 bases). V lost 2 bases and J lost 7, with 7 bases in between. The germline V gene encodes CDR1 SGHDN and CDR2 FVKESK. CDR3 size: 12 residues. The CDR3 here is CASSQRDYTQYF. In DNA, the CDR3 is TGTGCCAGCAGCCAACGGGACTATACGCAGTATTTT.

The genes are TRBV18 and TRBJ2-3; D gene uncertain. This CDR3 has 15 amino acids. V gave up 1 base and J gave up 2 bases, with 10 bases separating them. Per the germline V gene, CDR1 is KGHSH and CDR2 is LQKENI. The CDR3 here is CASSPHATFTDTQYF. The CDR3, as DNA: TGTGCCAGCTCACCACATGCCACATTCACAGATACGCAGTATTTT.

This clone showed up just once. Here the CDR3 DNA reads TGTGCCAGCAGTTGGACTAGCGGAGGGCCCTCCTACGAGCAGTACTTC. The encoded protein is CASSWTSGGPSYEQYF. The V call is TRBV27, the J call TRBJ2-7; TRBD2 agrees at 10 bases. V was clipped by 4 bases and J by 0 bases; unmatched bases: 6. The CDR3 has 16 residues. The germline V gene encodes CDR1 MNHEY and CDR2 SMNVEV (reference sequence).

The count of this clone is one. The genes are TRBV20-1 and TRBJ2-1; D unresolved. V lost 6 bases and J lost 4, with 7 bases in between. CDR3 length: 11 residues. The V gene's germline CDR1 is DFQATT and CDR2 SNEGSKA (reference sequence). As DNA, the CDR3 is TGCAGTGCGAGCCTATACAATGAGCAGTTCTTC. Its protein is CSASLYNEQFF.

This rearrangement joins TRBV11-3 to TRBJ2-2, with 7 bases matching TRBD2. The CDR3 runs 14 residues. The V segment lost 11 bases and the J segment 6 bases; nucleotides outside the gene matches: 12. CDR1 is SGHNT, CDR2 YENEEA, per germline. CDR3 in amino acids: CASGGGPLSGELFF. The CDR3 region has the DNA TGTGCCTCCGGGGGAGGGCCTTTGTCCGGGGAGCTGTTTTTT.

V is TRBV6-5 and J is TRBJ1-6; D is uncertain. The CDR3 sequence is 13 residues long. The V end lost 4 bases, the J end lost 10 bases, and 11 bases lay between the germline ends. Germline V lookup: CDR1 MNHEY, CDR2 SVGAGI. The chain's CDR3 is CASSSGPGSPLHF. DNA for the CDR3: TGTGCCAGCAGTTCAGGCCCAGGCTCACCCCTCCACTTT.

This rearrangement joins TRBV6-1 to TRBJ2-2; 7 positions agree with TRBD1. The CDR3 runs 15 residues. Germline trimming cut 2 bases from V and 6 bases from J; bases unmatched to any gene: 6. Germline CDR1 MNHNS, CDR2 SASEGT. The CDR3 here is CASSEWDRRAGELFF. DNA of the CDR3: TGTGCCAGCAGTGAATGGGACAGAAGGGCCGGGGAGCTGTTTTTT.

V is TRBV4-2 and J is TRBJ2-1, with D perhaps TRBD2 (6 bases). CDR1 LGHNA and CDR2 YNFKEQ come from the germline V gene. V lost 1 base, J lost 3 bases, and 13 bases lay in between. The CDR3 totals 16 residues. Here the CDR3 DNA reads TGTGCCAGCAGCCAAGTTACTAGCAGAGACTACAATGAGCAGTTCTTC. Its translation is CASSQVTSRDYNEQFF.

The chain is built from TRBV6-5 and TRBJ1-2; 9 bases line up with TRBD1. There are 13 residues in the CDR3. V lost 6 bases and J lost 5; bases outside the gene matches: 4. Germline V lookup: CDR1 MNHEY, CDR2 SVGAGI. As DNA, the CDR3 is TGTGCCAGCAGCCGGGACAGGGTGTATGGCTACACCTTC. As protein: CASSRDRVYGYTF.

This rearrangement joins TRBV3-1 (or the pseudogene TRBV3-2) to TRBJ1-3; possible D gene TRBD1, 5 bases. V was trimmed by 4 bases and J by 0 bases, leaving 13 bases between them. The CDR3 spans 16 residues. Looked up from germline, CDR1 is LGHDT and CDR2 is YNNKEL (reference sequence). As DNA, the CDR3 is TGTGCCAGCAGCCCCAGACAGCTACTCTCTGGAAACACCATATATTTT. It codes for CASSPRQLLSGNTIYF.

By share, this clone ranks as medium-sized (0.01 to 0.1%). J is TRBJ1-6 and V is TRBV3-1 (or the pseudogene TRBV3-2); D ambiguous. The germline CDR1 and CDR2 sequences are LGHDT and YNNKEL (reference sequence). The V end was cut by 4 bases, the J end by 5 bases, with 6 bases between. The CDR3 extends over 13 amino acids. DNA of the CDR3: TGTGCCAGCAGCCTCACAGATAATTCACCCCTCCACTTT. The encoded protein is CASSLTDNSPLHF.

The chain links TRBV28 to TRBJ2-2; tentative D call: TRBD2 (6 bases). CDR3 length equals 14 residues. Germline CDR1 MDHEN, CDR2 SYDVKM. The V end lost 6 bases, the J end lost 5 bases, and 13 bases lay between the germline ends. The CDR3 bases are TGTGCCAGCAGCCCGGACTATCTGACCGGGGAGCTGTTTTTT. It is translated as CASSPDYLTGELFF.

This clone was counted once. The CDR3 protein is CASSRGGSGANVLTF. CDR3 coding DNA: TGTGCCAGTTCAAGGGGGGGCAGCGGGGCCAACGTCCTGACTTTC. The J gene is TRBJ2-6, the V gene TRBV6-5; D may be TRBD2 (7 bases). The CDR3 has 15 amino acids. CDR1 is MNHEY and CDR2 is SVGAGI in the germline V gene. Trimming pared 9 bases from V and 4 bases from J, leaving 16 bases between.

The gene calls are TRBV28 and TRBJ1-1; D is undetermined. This CDR3 has 13 residues. The V end was cut by 4 bases, the J end by 1 base, with 7 bases between. Germline V lookup: CDR1 MDHEN, CDR2 SYDVKM. CDR3 region: CASSYGGNTEAFF. In DNA form, the CDR3 reads TGTGCCAGCAGTTATGGCGGGAACACTGAAGCTTTCTTT.

The chain uses TRBV4-2 and TRBJ2-3, with D possibly matching TRBD2 (5 bases). The CDR3 has 14 residues. In germline, CDR1 is LGHNA, CDR2 YNFKEQ. Trimming left V 0 bases short and J 5 bases short, with 9 bases between. The DNA for the CDR3 is TGTGCCAGCAGCCAAGAATTGGCGGGAGATACGCAGTATTTT. It yields the protein CASSQELAGDTQYF.